The 18 T cell receptor beta chains given below trace back to one sample, sequenced in a study of cytomegalovirus exposure and HLA in healthy donors (dated by TCRdb to 2015 to 2018). Library preparation was by the immunoSEQ multiplex PCR assay. The multiplex PCR relied on a mix of 60 forward primers for TCR Vbeta segments and 13 reverse primers for TCR Jbeta segments. Drawn from immuneACCESS, this table holds only the in-frame rearrangements with V and J called that TCRdb kept. Clones are partly lost; checked studies trace under half to an unresolved V gene and leave the rest unexplained. Within this sample are about 130,000 clones, with roughly two thirds of them counted one time only. The ten most abundant clones make up roughly 1.6% of the sample. The material sequenced was PBMCs. The receptor source for this set is a young man in good health and CMV-seropositive.

The table lists this clone with a few counts. The rearrangement joins TRBV5-1 to TRBJ1-4; the match to TRBD1 covers 9 bases. Germline CDR1 SGHRS, CDR2 YFSETQ. V lost 6 bases to trimming and J lost 3 bases; unmatched junction nucleotides: 3. CDR3 size: 14 residues. The CDR3 protein is CASTRTGANEKLFF. CDR3 bases: TGCGCCAGCACCAGGACAGGGGCTAATGAAAAACTGTTTTTT.

V gene TRBV7-8 combines with J gene TRBJ2-1, with a weak D call TRBD1 (6 bases). The germline V and J ends were trimmed by 3 bases and 3 bases, with 6 bases remaining between them. Germline assignment: CDR1 SGHVS and CDR2 FQNEAQ. There are 13 residues in the CDR3. CDR3 sequence: CASSLGHYNEQFF. The DNA of the CDR3 is TGTGCCAGCAGCTTGGGACACTACAATGAGCAGTTCTTC.

The rearrangement links TRBV18 to TRBJ2-5; possible D gene TRBD1, 5 bases. Trimming took off 6 bases at V and 0 bases at J, with 11 bases between the two ends. Germline CDR1 reads KGHSH; CDR2 reads LQKENI. This CDR3 has 14 residues. The CDR3 loop reads CASSRQGNQETQYF. The CDR3 nucleotides are TGTGCCAGCTCTCGCCAGGGCAACCAAGAGACCCAGTACTTC.

The chain employs TRBV5-4 and TRBJ2-1; 12 nucleotides agree with TRBD2. After removal of 4 bases from V and 12 bases from J, the junction contained 5 bases not matched to a gene. Germline values: CDR1 SGHNT, CDR2 YYREEE (reference sequence). The CDR3 consists of 13 residues. Written as DNA, the CDR3 is TGTGCCAGCAGCCCCCCGACTAGCGGGAGGCAGTTCTTC. It codes for CASSPPTSGRQFF.

The sample holds a few counts of this clone. The V gene is TRBV4-1, the J gene TRBJ2-7, with D possibly TRBD1 on 5 matching bases. CDR3 length: 15 amino acids. Trimming stripped 3 bases from V and 3 bases from J, with 15 bases between. The germline CDR1 and CDR2 sequences are MGHRA and YSYEKL. The CDR3 region is CASSQLTVGLYEQYF. In nucleotides, the CDR3 is TGCGCCAGCAGCCAGCTGACAGTGGGTCTCTACGAGCAGTACTTC.

The chain uses TRBV19 and TRBJ1-2; a possible D gene is TRBD1 (6 bases). Per germline, CDR1 LNHDA and CDR2 SQIVND (reference sequence). The ends were cut back, 7 bases at V and 7 bases at J, with 16 bases in the middle. The CDR3 length is 13 residues. CDR3 DNA: TGTGCCAGTACCAGGGGTCGGGATAGTGGCTACACCTTC. Protein: CASTRGRDSGYTF.

The gene calls are TRBV19 and TRBJ1-1; D unclear. V gave up 6 bases and J gave up 4 bases, with 21 bases separating them. The CDR3 is 16 residues long. Germline V CDR1 and CDR2: LNHDA, SQIVND (reference sequence). CDR3: CASSLTYTDVGTEAFF. In DNA form, the CDR3 reads TGTGCCAGTAGCCTCACCTATACAGACGTGGGCACTGAAGCTTTCTTT.

V and J are TRBV7-3 and TRBJ2-1, with 8 bases that match TRBD1. The CDR3 runs to 15 residues. V lost 5 bases, J lost 4 bases, and 7 bases stayed unmatched. Per germline, CDR1 SGHTA and CDR2 FQGTGA. CDR3 coding DNA: TGTGCCAGCAGCCCCGGGACAGGTGGATACAATGAGCAGTTCTTC. It specifies CASSPGTGGYNEQFF.

J is TRBJ2-5 and V is TRBV13; 8 bases match TRBD2. This CDR3 has 14 residues. The germline gives CDR1 PRHDT, CDR2 FYEKMQ (reference sequence). Unmatched junction bases numbered 9, after V lost 5 bases and J lost 7 bases. CDR3 nucleotides: TGTGCCAGCAGCCCCCCAGGACTAGCTAGGACCCAGTACTTC. The encoded protein is CASSPPGLARTQYF. The entire variable domain, with the rest obtained from reference TRBV13 and TRBJ2-5, is as follows: AAGVIQSPRHLIKEKRETATLKCYPIPRHDTVYWYQQGPGQDPQFLISFYEKMQSDKGSIPDRFSAQQFSDYHSELNMSSLELGDSALYFCASSPPGLARTQYFGPGTRLLVL.

The sample holds a few counts of this clone. V and J are TRBV7-9 and TRBJ1-3; D gene ambiguous. V lost 1 base and J lost 0, with 7 bases in between. Germline loops: CDR1 SEHNR, CDR2 FQNEAQ (reference sequence). The CDR3 contains 15 residues. The CDR3 here is CASSLDRSSGNTIYF. The DNA for the CDR3 is TGTGCCAGCAGCTTAGATCGCAGCTCTGGAAACACCATATATTTT. The full variable domain, completed using reference TRBV7-9 and TRBJ1-3, is DTGVSQNPRHKITKRGQNVTFRCDPISEHNRLYWYRQTLGQGPEFLTYFQNEAQLEKSRLLSDRFSAERPKGSFSTLEIQRTEQGDSAMYLCASSLDRSSGNTIYFGEGSWLTVV.

The gene calls are TRBV28 and TRBJ1-4, with D perhaps matching TRBD1 (6 bases). V lost 6 bases and J lost 3, with 11 bases in between. Germline CDR1 reads MDHEN; CDR2 reads SYDVKM. The CDR3 consists of 14 residues. The CDR3 loop reads CASRDSWANEKLFF. In nucleotides, the CDR3 is TGTGCCAGCAGGGACAGCTGGGCTAATGAAAAACTGTTTTTT.

The chain recombines TRBV5-1 with TRBJ2-1, with 9 bases that match TRBD2. Unmatched junction bases numbered 9, after V lost 0 bases and J lost 8 bases. The CDR3 contains 16 residues. Germline V gives CDR1 SGHRS, CDR2 YFSETQ. This CDR3 reads CASSLGHSGSVDEQFF. Written as DNA, the CDR3 is TGCGCCAGCAGCTTGGGCCATAGCGGGAGTGTGGATGAGCAGTTCTTC.

This clone has a single count. The chain is built from TRBV19 and TRBJ2-5, with 16 nucleotides matching TRBD2. V shed 3 bases, J shed 5 bases, and the junction held 12 bases outside the gene matches. CDR3 length: 19 amino acids. Germline assignment: CDR1 LNHDA and CDR2 SQIVND (reference sequence). The CDR3 nucleotides are TGTGCCAGTAGTATTTCTCACGGGACTAGCGGGAGGGCCGCTGAGACCCAGTACTTC. Translating it yields CASSISHGTSGRAAETQYF.

The V and J genes are TRBV7-2 and TRBJ2-5; D not resolved. The V and J ends lost 1 base and 3 bases respectively, with 6 bases between them. From germline, CDR1 is SGHTA and CDR2 FQGNSA. The CDR3 covers 13 residues. The CDR3 sequence is CASSLGRKETQYF. The DNA of the CDR3 is TGTGCCAGCAGCTTAGGCAGGAAAGAGACCCAGTACTTC.

The V gene is TRBV5-6, the J gene TRBJ2-5, with 8 nucleotides matching TRBD2. V shed 0 bases, J shed 9 bases, and the junction held 7 bases outside the gene matches. The CDR3 totals 14 residues. Per the germline V gene, CDR1 is SGHDT and CDR2 is YYEEEE. The CDR3 here is CASSLGYSGGAQYF. The DNA for the CDR3 is TGTGCCAGCAGCTTGGGCTACTCGGGAGGGGCCCAGTACTTC.

The chain uses TRBV4-1 and TRBJ1-1, with 10 bases that match TRBD1. CDR1 is MGHRA and CDR2 is YSYEKL in the germline V gene. This CDR3 is 15 amino acids long. With 4 bases clipped from V and 7 bases from J, the junction kept 9 bases outside the gene matches. DNA of the CDR3: TGCGCCAGCAGCCCCGTGGGACAGGGGTTGCTTGAAGCTTTCTTT. Translating gives CASSPVGQGLLEAFF.

Concerning this clone: One junction end disagrees with the germline gene, perhaps due to a read error. The chain combines TRBV7-8 with TRBJ2-2; maybe TRBD2 (5 bases). This CDR3 spans 14 amino acids. CDR1 is SGHVS, CDR2 FQNEAQ, per germline. The CDR3 reads CASSLAFRTGELLF. As DNA, the CDR3 is TGTGCCAGCAGCTTAGCTTTCCGTACCGGGGAGCTGTTGTTT.

The J gene is TRBJ2-6, the V gene TRBV5-1; D is uncertain. The length of the CDR3 is 13 residues. V lost 5 bases to trimming and J lost 0 bases, with 3 bases between them. Germline V gene lookup returns CDR1 SGHRS and CDR2 YFSETQ. CDR3 in amino acids: CASRASGANVLTF. The CDR3 DNA reads TGCGCCAGCAGGGCCTCTGGGGCCAACGTCCTGACTTTC.